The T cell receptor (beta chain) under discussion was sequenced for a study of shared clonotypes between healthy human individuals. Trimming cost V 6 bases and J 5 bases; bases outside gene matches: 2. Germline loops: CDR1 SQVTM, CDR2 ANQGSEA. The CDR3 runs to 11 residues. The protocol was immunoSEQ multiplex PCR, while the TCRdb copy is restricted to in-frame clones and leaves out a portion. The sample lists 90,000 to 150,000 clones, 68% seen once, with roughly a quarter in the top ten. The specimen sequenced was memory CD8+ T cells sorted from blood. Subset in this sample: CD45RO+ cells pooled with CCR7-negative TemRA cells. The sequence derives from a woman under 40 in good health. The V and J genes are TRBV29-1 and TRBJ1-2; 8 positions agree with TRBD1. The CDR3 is CSVTGVYGYTF. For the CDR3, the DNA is TGCAGCGTGACAGGGGTGTATGGCTACACCTTC.